The clone carrying this T cell receptor beta chain has more than one count but fewer than ten. Produced via immunoSEQ multiplex PCR; TCRdb's table is partial and in-frame only. In the table there are over 90,000 clones, over 65% of which are singletons. The record originates from a study of glioma-infiltrating T cells after dendritic cell vaccination. The CDR3 loop spans 13 amino acids. This specimen consisted of blood, obtained before dendritic cell vaccination. The chain joins TRBV1 to TRBJ1-1. TRBV1 corresponds to a pseudogene. This TCR was sampled from a human donor with glioblastoma. Written as DNA, the CDR3 is TGCACCAGCAGCGAAAGTGAGGACACTGAAGCTTTCTTT. As protein: CTSSESEDTEAFF.